The sample holds many counts of the clone carrying this TCR beta chain. Its cognate antigen is unknown. MiXCR was run by TCRdb on the 5' RACE reads, yielding one entry per CDR3 protein. Among 100,000 to 110,000 distinct CDR3 sequences listed, approximately 4.4% were seen once. The sample comes from a study of spatial heterogeneity in lung cancer. Overall study context: More beta-chain than alpha-chain sequences were consistently detected. TCR and UMI combinations that were unique each appeared, on average, more than ten times in raw reads. General study results and limits: For expanded intratumoral alpha and beta TCRs, counts tracked tumor mutation counts.

Between the trimmed V and J ends, which lost 5 bases and 0 bases, there was a span of 14 bases. Germline lookup yields CDR1 SGHTA and CDR2 FQGNSA. The CDR3 spans 16 residues. Time point described: sample taken at primary tumor resection. Samples were obtained from 70 or so donors, all untreated early-stage non-small cell lung cancer patients. The chain recombines TRBV7-2 with TRBJ2-1; tentatively, D is TRBD2 (5 bases). This sequence was found in a male donor with early-stage non-small cell lung cancer. The sample in question was lung tumor tissue, obtained at surgery. CDR3 sequence: CASSVSGPRSYNEQFF. In DNA, the CDR3 is TGTGCCAGCAGCGTAAGCGGACCTCGCTCCTACAATGAGCAGTTCTTC.